Listed below are T cell receptor beta chains from one sample, sequenced in a study of T-cell reconstitution after alpha-beta-depleted transplantation in children. TCRdb passed the PCR reads through MiXCR, listing each CDR3 protein once. Here the sample spans hundreds of thousands of distinct CDR3 sequences, roughly 17% being singletons. The sample consisted of PBMCs from the stem cell graft donor, taken from the stem cell graft. All receptors come from a human donor who donated a stem cell graft to a child with acute myeloid leukemia. Both conserved end residues are part of each CDR3. The D gene is left open where the match is weak. Clone size is shown for a subset of rows, as once, few, many or a class of expanded clone.

D,J,V,size,DNA,CDR3
.,TRBJ2-3,TRBV7-2,.,TGTGCCAGCAGCTTAGCGAGGGGGGGAGATACGCAGTATTTT,CASSLARGGDTQYF
TRBD2,TRBJ2-3,TRBV20-1,many,TGCAGTGCTAGTCGAGCGGGGGGACGCGATACGCAGTATTTT,CSASRAGGRDTQYF
.,TRBJ2-3,TRBV12-3/TRBV12-4,few,TGTGCCAGCAGTTTAGAGGGCTTGGGGGATAGGGCGTATTTT,CASSLEGLGDRAYF
.,TRBJ1-2,TRBV4-2,few,TGTGCCAGCAGCCAAGATGGAAGAGGGGCTAACTATGGCTACACCTTC,CASSQDGRGANYGYTF
.,TRBJ1-1,TRBV7-3,few,TGTGCCAGCAGCTTAGATGGGGTTGCGAACACTGAAGCTTTCTTT,CASSLDGVANTEAFF
.,TRBJ2-6,TRBV27,.,TGTGCCAGCAGTCCGAGGGGAGACCGCTCTGGGGCCAACGTCCTGACTTTC,CASSPRGDRSGANVLTF
.,TRBJ2-7,TRBV20-1,few,TGCAGTGCTAGGGGAAGCGGAAACTACGAGCAGTACTTC,CSARGSGNYEQYF
.,TRBJ2-1,TRBV3-1,.,TGTGCCAGCAGCCAAGAGGTTCCGGGCGATGAGCAGTTCTTC,CASSQEVPGDEQFF
.,TRBJ2-5,TRBV12-3/TRBV12-4,few,TGTGCCAGCAGTTTACGTAGCGGTCGGGGAGAGACCCAGTACTTC,CASSLRSGRGETQYF
.,TRBJ1-1,TRBV20-1,many,TGCAGTGCTAGGTCTTGGGCGGGCACTGAAGCTTTCTTT,CSARSWAGTEAFF
TRBD2,TRBJ2-2,TRBV5-1,.,TGCGCCAGCAGTTTACTAGCGGGGGGGCCGAACACCGGGGAGCTGTTTTTT,CASSLLAGGPNTGELFF
.,TRBJ2-1,TRBV15,many,TGTGCCACCAGCAGGCCAAGCTCCTACAATGAGCAGTTCTTC,CATSRPSSYNEQFF
TRBD1,TRBJ1-5,TRBV4-1,.,TGCGCCAGCAGCCTAAGAGGGACAGACTATCAGCCCCAGCATTTT,CASSLRGTDYQPQHF
.,TRBJ2-1,TRBV6-5,many,TGTGCCAGCAGTTACTCGCCTGTCAGGGGCCATGAGCAGTTCTTC,CASSYSPVRGHEQFF
TRBD1,TRBJ1-5,TRBV7-2,.,TGTGCCAGCAGCTTTTCTGGGACAGGTCAGCCCCAGCATTTT,CASSFSGTGQPQHF
.,TRBJ2-5,TRBV5-1,.,TGCGCCAGCAGCTCCATGGGTAGCGCGGAAGAGACCCAGTACTTC,CASSSMGSAEETQYF
TRBD1,TRBJ1-4,TRBV2,.,TGTGCCAGCAGTGATACAGGGGGTGTTTGGGAAAAACTGTTTTTT,CASSDTGGVWEKLFF
.,TRBJ2-4,TRBV7-2,few,TGTGCCAGCAGCTTAATCGGGACAGCCAAAAACATTCAGTACTTC,CASSLIGTAKNIQYF
.,TRBJ2-2,TRBV5-6,.,TGTGCCAGCAGCCCGGTCGCTACCTCGAACACCGGGGAGCTGTTTTTT,CASSPVATSNTGELFF
.,TRBJ2-7,TRBV25-1,many,TGTGCCAGCAGCCTTGGAATCGCGAGGGAGCAGTACTTC,CASSLGIAREQYF
.,TRBJ2-7,TRBV20-1,many,TGCAGTGCTAGAGATCGGAGGGGCGGGGGCAAAAACGAGCAGTACTTC,CSARDRRGGGKNEQYF
.,TRBJ2-1,TRBV13,many,TGTGCCAGCAGCTTGTGGACAAGTGACAATGAGCAGTTCTTC,CASSLWTSDNEQFF